These 7 T cell receptor beta chains were sequenced from one sample in a study of blood T cell repertoires in COVID-19. The data were produced by immunoSEQ multiplex PCR, yet TCRdb's version contains in-frame clones alone and is incomplete. Of 150,000 to 200,000 clones listed, around 92% were seen once; the top ten hold around 3%. Sequencing was carried out using peripheral blood. These receptor sequences come from a man in his sixties with acute or convalescent COVID-19.

V usage is TRBV19 and J usage is TRBJ2-4; 9 nucleotides align to TRBD1. With V trimmed by 6 bases and J by 0 bases, 12 bases remained unmatched. This CDR3 is built from 18 residues. CDR1 and CDR2 (germline): LNHDA, SQIVND (reference sequence). This CDR3 is CASSPGQGRSLAKNIQYF. In DNA form, the CDR3 reads TGTGCCAGTAGCCCCGGACAGGGGAGAAGCCTAGCCAAAAACATTCAGTACTTC.

The chain joins TRBV24-1 to TRBJ2-5; 8 positions agree with TRBD1. With V trimmed by 4 bases and J by 4 bases, 7 bases remained unmatched. The CDR3 runs 15 residues. The V gene's germline CDR1 is KGHDR and CDR2 SFDVKD. The CDR3 loop is CATSDPGGEGETQYF. The CDR3 nucleotides are TGTGCCACCAGTGACCCAGGGGGCGAGGGAGAGACCCAGTACTTC.

The V gene is TRBV19, the J gene TRBJ1-5; TRBD1 agrees at 7 bases. The CDR3 extends over 14 amino acids. From germline, CDR1 is LNHDA and CDR2 SQIVND (reference sequence). J lost 2 bases, V lost 5 bases, and 3 bases had no gene match. In DNA, the CDR3 is TGTGCCAGTAGTCCTCAGGGGGGCAATCAGCCCCAGCATTTT. This translates into CASSPQGGNQPQHF.

The chain has TRBV19 and TRBJ1-2; a possible D gene is TRBD1 (6 bases). The germline V gene encodes CDR1 LNHDA and CDR2 SQIVND (reference sequence). Between the trimmed V and J ends, which lost 9 bases and 10 bases, there was a span of 18 bases. This CDR3 is built from 12 residues. CDR3 sequence (DNA): TGTGCCAGCGGACAGCGGAATGAGGTCTACACCTTC. Translation: CASGQRNEVYTF.

The CDR3 here is CASSQGMTGLSYEQYF. The CDR3 DNA sequence: TGCGCCAGCAGTCAGGGGATGACGGGCCTCTCCTACGAGCAGTACTTC. The chain uses TRBV5-1 and TRBJ2-7, with a possible D match to TRBD1 (6 bases). Germline-derived CDR1 and CDR2 are SGHRS and YFSETQ. The CDR3 totals 16 residues. The V and J ends lost 5 bases and 0 bases respectively, with 18 bases between them.

This clone appeared a few times. This chain links TRBV4-2 with TRBJ2-3; 9 bases match TRBD2. Germline values: CDR1 LGHNA, CDR2 YNFKEQ. This CDR3 has 17 amino acids. V dropped 1 base and J dropped 10; count of bases not matched to a gene: 15. As DNA, the CDR3 is TGTGCCAGCAGCCAAGTTACGCGGGGGGGCCGGGGCCAGCCGCAGTATTTT. This gives the protein CASSQVTRGGRGQPQYF.

V usage is TRBV11-2 and J usage is TRBJ1-3; D is unresolved. The CDR3 sequence is 14 residues long. The ends were cut back, 6 bases at V and 0 bases at J, with 9 bases in the middle. CDR1 and CDR2 from the germline V gene are SGHAT and FQNNGV. The DNA for the CDR3 is TGTGCCAGCAGGTCTCCCAGCTCTGGAAACACCATATATTTT. It is translated as CASRSPSSGNTIYF.